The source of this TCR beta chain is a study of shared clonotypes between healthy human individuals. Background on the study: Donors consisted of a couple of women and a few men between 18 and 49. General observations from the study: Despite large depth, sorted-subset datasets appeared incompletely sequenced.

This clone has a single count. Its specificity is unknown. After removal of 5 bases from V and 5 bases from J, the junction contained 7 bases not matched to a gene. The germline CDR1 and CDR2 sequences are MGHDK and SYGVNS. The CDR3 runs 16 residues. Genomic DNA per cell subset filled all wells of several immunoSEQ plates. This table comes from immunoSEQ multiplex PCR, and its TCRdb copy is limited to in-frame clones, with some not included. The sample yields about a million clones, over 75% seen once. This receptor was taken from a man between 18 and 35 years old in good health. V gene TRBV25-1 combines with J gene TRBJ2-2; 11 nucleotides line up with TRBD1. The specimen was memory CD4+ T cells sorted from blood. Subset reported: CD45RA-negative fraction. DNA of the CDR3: TGTGCCAGCAGTAAGCTGGGGACAGGGGGGACCGGGGAGCTGTTTTTT. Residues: CASSKLGTGGTGELFF. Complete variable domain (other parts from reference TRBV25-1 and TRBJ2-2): EADIYQTPRYLVIGTGKKITLECSQTMGHDKMYWYQQDPGMELHLIHYSYGVNSTEKGDLSSESTVSRIRTEHFPLTLESARPSHTSQYLCASSKLGTGGTGELFFGEGSRLTVL.